This T cell receptor (beta chain) came from a study of Graves' ophthalmopathy and Graves' hyperthyroidism. About the research overall: The authors collected peripheral blood at initial diagnosis, before any treatment.

The CDR3 length is 14 residues. V shed 5 bases, J shed 1 base, and the junction held 5 bases outside the gene matches. Germline V gives CDR1 LNHNV, CDR2 YYDKDF (reference sequence). Moderate-to-severe activity, CAS ≥3, NOSPECS ≥4 and duration under 3 months were recorded for donors with ophthalmopathy. Uncontrolled infections, pregnancy, lactation or other autoimmune diseases led to patient exclusion. Comment on this clonotype: The antigen is not known.

Study results and limitations: Blood also carried most expanded thyroid clonotypes exceeding 0.001 frequency.

Amplification of the TCR beta CDR3 regions used RNA transcripts (as template). After a first-round RT-PCR with HTBI primers, a second-round multiplex PCR was run. From the multiplex PCR reads, TCRdb called clonotypes with MiXCR, one entry per CDR3 protein. This table has under 250,000 distinct CDR3 sequences, under 30% appearing once. The sequence derives from a man over 45 with Graves' ophthalmopathy. The specimen sequenced was peripheral blood. The genes are TRBV15 and TRBJ2-7, with 7 bases lining up with TRBD1. This chain's CDR3 is CATSGTDFSYEQYF. The CDR3 DNA sequence: TGTGCCACCAGCGGGACAGATTTTTCCTACGAGCAGTACTTC.